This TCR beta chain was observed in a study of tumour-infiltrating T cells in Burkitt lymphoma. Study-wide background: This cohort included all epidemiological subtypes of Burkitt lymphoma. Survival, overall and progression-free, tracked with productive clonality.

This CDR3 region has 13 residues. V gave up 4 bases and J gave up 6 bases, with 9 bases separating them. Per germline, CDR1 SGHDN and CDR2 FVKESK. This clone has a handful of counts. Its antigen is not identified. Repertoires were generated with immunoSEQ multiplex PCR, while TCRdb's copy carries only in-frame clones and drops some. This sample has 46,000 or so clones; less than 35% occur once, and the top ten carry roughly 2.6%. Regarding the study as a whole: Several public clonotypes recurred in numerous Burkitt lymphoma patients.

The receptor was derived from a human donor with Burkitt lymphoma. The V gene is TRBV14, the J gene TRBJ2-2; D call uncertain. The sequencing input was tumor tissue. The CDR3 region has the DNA TGTGCCAGCAGCCGAATTGGCTCCGGGGAGCTGTTTTTT. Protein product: CASSRIGSGELFF. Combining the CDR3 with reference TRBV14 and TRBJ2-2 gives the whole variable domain EAGVTQFPSHSVIEKGQTVTLRCDPISGHDNLYWYRRVMGKEIKFLLHFVKESKQDESGMPNNRFLAERTGGTYSTLKVQPAELEDSGVYFCASSRIGSGELFFGEGSRLTVL.